This T cell receptor (beta chain) was captured in a study of blood T cell repertoires in COVID-19. Study summary: Italy, Spain and the United States were the sources of the convalescent and acute COVID-19 samples.

Original handling: Nucleated cell number was recorded as an estimate derived from reference gene primer amplification. The protocol was immunoSEQ multiplex PCR, while the TCRdb copy is restricted to in-frame clones and leaves out a portion. That table is the source of V, J and clone size, and D and trimming were worked out from the DNA. The sample yields some 65,000 clones, around 88% seen once. J gave up 4 bases and V 5 bases, and 3 bases lay outside the gene matches. CDR3 length equals 15 residues. Germline V CDR1 and CDR2: SGHVS, FQNEAQ. The gene calls are TRBV7-8 and TRBJ2-1, with TRBD2 matching over 12 bases. The clonotype comes from an elderly woman with active COVID-19. Sequencing was carried out using peripheral blood. CDR3 in DNA: TGTGCCAGCAGCAAGGGACTAGCGGGTTACAATGAGCAGTTCTTC. Encoded protein: CASSKGLAGYNEQFF. Drawing the rest from reference TRBV7-8 and TRBJ2-1, the complete variable domain is GAGVSQSPRYKVAKRGQDVALRCDPISGHVSLFWYQQALGQGPEFLTYFQNEAQLDKSGLPSDRFFAERPEGSVSTLKIQRTQQEDSAVYLCASSKGLAGYNEQFFGPGTRLTVL.